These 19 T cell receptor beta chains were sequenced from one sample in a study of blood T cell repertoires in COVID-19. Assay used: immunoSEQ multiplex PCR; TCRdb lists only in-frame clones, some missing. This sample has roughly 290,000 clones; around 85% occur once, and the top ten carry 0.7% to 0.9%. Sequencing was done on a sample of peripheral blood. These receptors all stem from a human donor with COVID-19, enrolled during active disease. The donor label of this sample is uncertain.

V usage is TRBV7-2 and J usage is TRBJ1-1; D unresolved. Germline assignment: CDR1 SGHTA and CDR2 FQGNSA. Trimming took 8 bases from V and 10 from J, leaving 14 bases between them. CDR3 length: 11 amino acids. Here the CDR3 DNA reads TGTGCCAGCGCCGAGGGTCGTGTAGCTTTCTTT. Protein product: CASAEGRVAFF.

In nucleotides, the CDR3 is TGTGCCAGTAGGGGACAGGAAAAACTCTATGGCTACACCTTC. It codes for CASRGQEKLYGYTF. This chain joins TRBV19 and TRBJ1-2; TRBD1 agrees at 8 bases. CDR1 and CDR2 from the germline V gene are LNHDA and SQIVND (reference sequence). The length of the CDR3 is 14 residues. V was pared by 6 bases and J by 4 bases, with 7 bases of the junction left unmatched. The whole variable domain, filled in from reference TRBV19 and TRBJ1-2, reads DGGITQSPKYLFRKEGQNVTLSCEQNLNHDAMYWYRQDPGQGLRLIYYSQIVNDFQKGDIAEGYSVSREKKESFPLTVTSAQKNPTAFYLCASRGQEKLYGYTFGSGTRLTVV.

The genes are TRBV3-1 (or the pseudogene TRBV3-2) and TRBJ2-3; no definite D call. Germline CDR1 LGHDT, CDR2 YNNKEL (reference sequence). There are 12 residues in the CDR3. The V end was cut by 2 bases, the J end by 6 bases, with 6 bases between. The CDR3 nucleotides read TGTGCCAGCAGCCAAACGCGTGATACGCAGTATTTT. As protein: CASSQTRDTQYF.

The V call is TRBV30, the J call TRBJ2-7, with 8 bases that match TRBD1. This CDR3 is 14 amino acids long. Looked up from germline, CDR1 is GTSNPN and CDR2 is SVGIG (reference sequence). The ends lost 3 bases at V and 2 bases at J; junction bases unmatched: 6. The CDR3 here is CAWRRQGATYEQYF. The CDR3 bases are TGTGCCTGGAGAAGGCAGGGGGCGACCTACGAGCAGTACTTC.

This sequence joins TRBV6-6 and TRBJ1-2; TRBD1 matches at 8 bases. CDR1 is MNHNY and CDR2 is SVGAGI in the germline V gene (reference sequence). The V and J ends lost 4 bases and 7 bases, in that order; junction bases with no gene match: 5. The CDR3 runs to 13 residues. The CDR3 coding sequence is TGTGCCAGCAGTTTGGGACAGGAGGGTGGCTACACCTTC. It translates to CASSLGQEGGYTF.

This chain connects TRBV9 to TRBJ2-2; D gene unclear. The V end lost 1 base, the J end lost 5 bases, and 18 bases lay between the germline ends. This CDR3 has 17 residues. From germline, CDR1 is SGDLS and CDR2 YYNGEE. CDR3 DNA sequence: TGTGCCAGCAGCGTAATTGGCGGATCGTTACGGACCGGGGAGCTGTTTTTT. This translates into CASSVIGGSLRTGELFF.

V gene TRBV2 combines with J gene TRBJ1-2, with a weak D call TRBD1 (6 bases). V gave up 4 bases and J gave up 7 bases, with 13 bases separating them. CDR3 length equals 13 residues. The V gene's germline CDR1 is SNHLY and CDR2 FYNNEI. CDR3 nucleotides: TGTGCCAGCAGTGGCAGGGGAATTGGTGGCTACACCTTC. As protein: CASSGRGIGGYTF. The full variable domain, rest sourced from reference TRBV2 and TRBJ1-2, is EPEVTQTPSHQVTQMGQEVILRCVPISNHLYFYWYRQILGQKVEFLVSFYNNEISEKSEIFDDQFSVERPDGSNFTLKIRSTKLEDSAMYFCASSGRGIGGYTFGSGTRLTVV.

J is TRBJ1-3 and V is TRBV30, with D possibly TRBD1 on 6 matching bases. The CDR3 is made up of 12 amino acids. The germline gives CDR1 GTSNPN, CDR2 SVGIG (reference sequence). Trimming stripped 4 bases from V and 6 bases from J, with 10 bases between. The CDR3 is CAWKAGANTIYF. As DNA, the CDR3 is TGTGCCTGGAAGGCAGGGGCAAACACCATATATTTT.

In DNA, the CDR3 is TGTGCCAGCAGGGGGACTACTCCTTACAATGAGCAGTTCTTC. Amino acids: CASRGTTPYNEQFF. The chain is built from TRBV28 and TRBJ2-1, with 7 bases fitting TRBD2. With 6 bases clipped from V and 4 bases from J, the junction kept 6 bases outside the gene matches. The CDR3 runs 14 residues. Germline loops: CDR1 MDHEN, CDR2 SYDVKM.

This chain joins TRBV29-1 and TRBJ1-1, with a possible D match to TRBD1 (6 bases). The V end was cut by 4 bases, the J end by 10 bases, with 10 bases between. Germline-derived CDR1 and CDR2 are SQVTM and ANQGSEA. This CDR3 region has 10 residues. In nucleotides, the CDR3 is TGCAGCGTTGGGACAGCTGGAGCTTTCTTT. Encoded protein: CSVGTAGAFF.

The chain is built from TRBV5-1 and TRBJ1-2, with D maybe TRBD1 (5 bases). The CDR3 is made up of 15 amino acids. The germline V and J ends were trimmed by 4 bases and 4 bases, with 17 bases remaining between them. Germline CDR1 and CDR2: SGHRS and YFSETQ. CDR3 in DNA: TGCGCCAGCAGCGATAGACAGCCTCCTAGCTATGGCTACACCTTC. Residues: CASSDRQPPSYGYTF.

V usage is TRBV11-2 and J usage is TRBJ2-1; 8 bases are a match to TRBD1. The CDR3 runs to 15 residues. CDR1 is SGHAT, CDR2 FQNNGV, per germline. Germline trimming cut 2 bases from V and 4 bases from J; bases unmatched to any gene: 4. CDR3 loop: CASSLKGDRYNEQFF. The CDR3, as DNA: TGTGCCAGCAGCTTAAAGGGGGACAGGTACAATGAGCAGTTCTTC.

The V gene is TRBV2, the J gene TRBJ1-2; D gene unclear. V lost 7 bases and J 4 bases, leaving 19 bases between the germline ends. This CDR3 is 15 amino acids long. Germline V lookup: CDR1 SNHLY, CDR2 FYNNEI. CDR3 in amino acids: CASKVNLSGSYGYTF. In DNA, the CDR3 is TGTGCCAGCAAGGTTAATCTATCGGGGAGCTATGGCTACACCTTC.

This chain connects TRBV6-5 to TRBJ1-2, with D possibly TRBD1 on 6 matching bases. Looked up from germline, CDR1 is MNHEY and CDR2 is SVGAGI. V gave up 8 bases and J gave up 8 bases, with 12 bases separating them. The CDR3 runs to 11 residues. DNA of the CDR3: TGTGCCAGCGGCTGGGGGCTCGGCTACACCTTC. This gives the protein CASGWGLGYTF.

CDR3 residues: CASSMRAATYEQYF. The CDR3 bases are TGTGCCAGTAGTATGAGGGCCGCTACCTACGAGCAGTACTTC. This chain links TRBV19 with TRBJ2-7, with D perhaps TRBD2 (5 bases). V lost 3 bases and J lost 2, with 11 bases in between. Germline V gene sequence: CDR1 LNHDA, CDR2 SQIVND (reference sequence). This CDR3 has 14 residues. The variable domain in full, with the rest retrieved from reference TRBV19 and TRBJ2-7, is DGGITQSPKYLFRKEGQNVTLSCEQNLNHDAMYWYRQDPGQGLRLIYYSQIVNDFQKGDIAEGYSVSREKKESFPLTVTSAQKNPTAFYLCASSMRAATYEQYFGPGTRLTVT.

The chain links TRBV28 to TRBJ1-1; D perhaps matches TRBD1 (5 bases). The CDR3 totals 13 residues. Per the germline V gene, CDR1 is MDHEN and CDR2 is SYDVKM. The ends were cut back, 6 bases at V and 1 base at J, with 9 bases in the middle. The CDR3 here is CASRGGPNTEAFF. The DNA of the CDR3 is TGTGCCAGCAGGGGGGGTCCGAACACTGAAGCTTTCTTT.

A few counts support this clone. The CDR3 spells CASSPGQRSTDTQYF. The CDR3, as DNA: TGTGCCAGCAGCCCCGGACAGAGAAGCACAGATACGCAGTATTTT. The chain uses TRBV7-9 and TRBJ2-3; possibly TRBD1 for D (6 bases). CDR3 length equals 15 residues. Per the germline V gene, CDR1 is SEHNR and CDR2 is FQNEAQ (reference sequence). With 5 bases removed from V and 0 bases from J, the gap between germline ends came to 12 bases.

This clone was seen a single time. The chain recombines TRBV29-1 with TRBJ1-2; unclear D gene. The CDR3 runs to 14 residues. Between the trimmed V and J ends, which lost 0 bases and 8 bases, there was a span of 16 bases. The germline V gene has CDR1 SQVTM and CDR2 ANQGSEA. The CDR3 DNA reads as TGCAGCGTTGAAGACCGGGGATACCAGGCCGGCTACACCTTC. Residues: CSVEDRGYQAGYTF.

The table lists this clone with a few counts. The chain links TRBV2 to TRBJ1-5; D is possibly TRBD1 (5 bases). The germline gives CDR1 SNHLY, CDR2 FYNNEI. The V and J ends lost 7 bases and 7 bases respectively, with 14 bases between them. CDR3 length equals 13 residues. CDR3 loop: CASTQGLGQPQHF. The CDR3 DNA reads TGTGCCAGCACCCAGGGTCTCGGACAGCCCCAGCATTTT.